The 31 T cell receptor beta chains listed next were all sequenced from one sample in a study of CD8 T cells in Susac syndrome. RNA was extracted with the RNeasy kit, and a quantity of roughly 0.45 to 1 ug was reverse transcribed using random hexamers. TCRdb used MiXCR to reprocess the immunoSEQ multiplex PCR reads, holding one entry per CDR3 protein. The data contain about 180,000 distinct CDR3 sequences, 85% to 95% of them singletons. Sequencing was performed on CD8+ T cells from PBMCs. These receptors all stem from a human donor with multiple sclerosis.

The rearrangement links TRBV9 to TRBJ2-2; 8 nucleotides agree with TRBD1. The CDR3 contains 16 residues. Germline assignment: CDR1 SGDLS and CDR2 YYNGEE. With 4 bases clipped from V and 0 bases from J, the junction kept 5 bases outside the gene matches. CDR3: CASSTWDRPNTGELFF. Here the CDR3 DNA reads TGTGCCAGCAGCACCTGGGACAGGCCGAACACCGGGGAGCTGTTTTTT.

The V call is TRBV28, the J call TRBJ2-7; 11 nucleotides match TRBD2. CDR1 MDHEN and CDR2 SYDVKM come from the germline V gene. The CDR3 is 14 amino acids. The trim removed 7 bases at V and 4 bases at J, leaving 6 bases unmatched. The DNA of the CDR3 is TGTGCCAGCATCAGCGGGACTAGCGGATACGAGCAGTACTTC. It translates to CASISGTSGYEQYF.

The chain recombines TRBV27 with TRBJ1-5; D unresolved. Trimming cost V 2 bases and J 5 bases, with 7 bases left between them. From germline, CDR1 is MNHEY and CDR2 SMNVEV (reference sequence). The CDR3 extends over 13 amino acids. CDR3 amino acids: CASSLGGDQPQHF. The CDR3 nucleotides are TGTGCCAGCAGTTTAGGCGGGGATCAGCCCCAGCATTTT.

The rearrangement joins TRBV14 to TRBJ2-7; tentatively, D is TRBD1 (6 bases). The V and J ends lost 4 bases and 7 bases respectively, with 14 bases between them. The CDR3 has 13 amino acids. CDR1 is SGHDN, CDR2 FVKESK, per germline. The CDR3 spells CASSRYGGLEQYF. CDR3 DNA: TGTGCCAGCAGCCGATATGGGGGCTTGGAGCAGTACTTC.

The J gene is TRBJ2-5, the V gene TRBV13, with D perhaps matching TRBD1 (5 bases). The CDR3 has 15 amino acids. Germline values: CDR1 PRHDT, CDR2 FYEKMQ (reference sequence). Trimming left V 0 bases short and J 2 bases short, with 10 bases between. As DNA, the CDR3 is TGTGCCAGCAGCTTAGGGGAGACAGAACAAGAGACCCAGTACTTC. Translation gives CASSLGETEQETQYF.

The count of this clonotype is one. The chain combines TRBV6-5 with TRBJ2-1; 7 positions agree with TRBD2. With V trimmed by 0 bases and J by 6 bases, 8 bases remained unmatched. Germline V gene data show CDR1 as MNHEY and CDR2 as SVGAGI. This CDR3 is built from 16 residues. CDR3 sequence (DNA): TGTGCCAGCAGTTACTCGCCGGCGGGAGTGAGCAATGAGCAGTTCTTC. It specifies CASSYSPAGVSNEQFF.

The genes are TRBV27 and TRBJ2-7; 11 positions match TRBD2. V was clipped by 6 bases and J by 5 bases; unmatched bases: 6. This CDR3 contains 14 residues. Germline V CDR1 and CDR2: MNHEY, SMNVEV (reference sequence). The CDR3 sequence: CASSALAGANEQYF. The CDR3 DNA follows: TGTGCCAGCAGCGCACTAGCGGGGGCTAACGAGCAGTACTTC.

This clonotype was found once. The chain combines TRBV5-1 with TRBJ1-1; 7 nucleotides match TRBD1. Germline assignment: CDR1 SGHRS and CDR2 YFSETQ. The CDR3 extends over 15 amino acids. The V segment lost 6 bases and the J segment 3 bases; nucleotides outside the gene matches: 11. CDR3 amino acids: CASTQGEGLDTEAFF. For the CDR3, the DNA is TGCGCCAGCACTCAGGGGGAGGGTTTAGACACTGAAGCTTTCTTT. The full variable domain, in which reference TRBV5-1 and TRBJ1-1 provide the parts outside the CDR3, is KAGVTQTPRYLIKTRGQQVTLSCSPISGHRSVSWYQQTPGQGLQFLFEYFSETQRNKGNFPGRFSGRQFSNSRSEMNVSTLELGDSALYLCASTQGEGLDTEAFFGQGTRLTVV.

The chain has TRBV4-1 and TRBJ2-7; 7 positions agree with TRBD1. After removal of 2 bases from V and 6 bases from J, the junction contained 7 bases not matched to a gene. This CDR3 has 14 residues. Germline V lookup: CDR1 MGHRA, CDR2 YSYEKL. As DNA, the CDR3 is TGCGCCAGCAGCCAATCCCAACAGGGGACCGAGCAGTACTTC. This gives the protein CASSQSQQGTEQYF.

DNA of the CDR3: TGCGCCCTTAAGGAGGCGTGGCGGGAGAGTGAAGATACGCAGTATTTT. Amino acid sequence: CALKEAWRESEDTQYF. The chain employs TRBV23-1 and TRBJ2-3, with 7 bases aligning to TRBD2. TRBV23-1 counts as an open reading frame of uncertain function. V lost 11 bases and J lost 5; bases outside the gene matches: 19. This CDR3 is built from 16 residues.

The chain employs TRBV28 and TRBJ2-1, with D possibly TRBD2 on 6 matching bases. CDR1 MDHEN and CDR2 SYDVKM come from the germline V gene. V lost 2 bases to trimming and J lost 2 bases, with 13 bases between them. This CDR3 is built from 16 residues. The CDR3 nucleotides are TGTGCCAGCAGTTTAGGGCTAGCGTTAACCTACAATGAGCAGTTCTTC. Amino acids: CASSLGLALTYNEQFF.

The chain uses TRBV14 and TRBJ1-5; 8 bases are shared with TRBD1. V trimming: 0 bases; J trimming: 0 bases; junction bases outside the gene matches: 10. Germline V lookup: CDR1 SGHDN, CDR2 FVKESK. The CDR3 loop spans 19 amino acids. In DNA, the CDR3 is TGTGCCAGCAGCCAAGACCGACAGGGGTCTCCTTCTAGCAATCAGCCCCAGCATTTT. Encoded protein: CASSQDRQGSPSSNQPQHF. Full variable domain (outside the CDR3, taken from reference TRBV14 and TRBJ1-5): EAGVTQFPSHSVIEKGQTVTLRCDPISGHDNLYWYRRVMGKEIKFLLHFVKESKQDESGMPNNRFLAERTGGTYSTLKVQPAELEDSGVYFCASSQDRQGSPSSNQPQHFGDGTRLSIL.

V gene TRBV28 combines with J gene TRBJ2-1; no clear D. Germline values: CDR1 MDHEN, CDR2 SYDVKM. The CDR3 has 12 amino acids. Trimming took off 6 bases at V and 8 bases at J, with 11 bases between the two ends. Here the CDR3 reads CASSTTPHEQFF. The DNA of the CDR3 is TGTGCCAGCAGCACCACCCCCCATGAGCAGTTCTTC. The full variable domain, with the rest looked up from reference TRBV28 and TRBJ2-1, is DVKVTQSSRYLVKRTGEKVFLECVQDMDHENMFWYRQDPGLGLRLIYFSYDVKMKEKGDIPEGYSVSREKKERFSLILESASTNQTSMYLCASSTTPHEQFFGPGTRLTVL.

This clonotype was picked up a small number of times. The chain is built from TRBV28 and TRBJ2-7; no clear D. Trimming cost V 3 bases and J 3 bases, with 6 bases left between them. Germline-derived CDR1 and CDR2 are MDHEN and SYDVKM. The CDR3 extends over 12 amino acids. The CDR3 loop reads CASSLTDYEQYF. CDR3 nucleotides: TGTGCCAGCAGTTTGACCGACTACGAGCAGTACTTC. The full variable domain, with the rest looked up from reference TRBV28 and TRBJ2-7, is DVKVTQSSRYLVKRTGEKVFLECVQDMDHENMFWYRQDPGLGLRLIYFSYDVKMKEKGDIPEGYSVSREKKERFSLILESASTNQTSMYLCASSLTDYEQYFGPGTRLTVT.

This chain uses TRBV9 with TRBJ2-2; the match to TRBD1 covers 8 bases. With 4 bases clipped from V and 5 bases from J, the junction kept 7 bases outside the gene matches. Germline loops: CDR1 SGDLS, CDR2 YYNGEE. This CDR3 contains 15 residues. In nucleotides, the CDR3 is TGTGCCAGCAGCACGGGACAGGTGGGGACCGGGGAGCTGTTTTTT. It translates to CASSTGQVGTGELFF. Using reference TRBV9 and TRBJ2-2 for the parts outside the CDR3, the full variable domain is DSGVTQTPKHLITATGQRVTLRCSPRSGDLSVYWYQQSLDQGLQFLIQYYNGEERAKGNILERFSAQQFPDLHSELNLSSLELGDSALYFCASSTGQVGTGELFFGEGSRLTVL.

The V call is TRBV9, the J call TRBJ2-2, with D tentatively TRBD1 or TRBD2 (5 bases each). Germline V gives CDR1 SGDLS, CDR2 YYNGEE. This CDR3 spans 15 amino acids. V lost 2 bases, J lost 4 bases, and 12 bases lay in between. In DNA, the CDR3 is TGTGCCAGCAGCGTGGGACCCTTGGGCACCGGGGAGCTGTTTTTT. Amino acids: CASSVGPLGTGELFF.

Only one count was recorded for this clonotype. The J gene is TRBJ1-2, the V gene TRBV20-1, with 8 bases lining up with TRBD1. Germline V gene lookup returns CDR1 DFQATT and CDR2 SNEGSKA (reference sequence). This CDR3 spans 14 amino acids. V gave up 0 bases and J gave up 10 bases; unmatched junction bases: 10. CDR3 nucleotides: TGCAGTGCTAGAGATTGGACAGGGCCTTTTGTCTACACCTTC. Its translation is CSARDWTGPFVYTF.

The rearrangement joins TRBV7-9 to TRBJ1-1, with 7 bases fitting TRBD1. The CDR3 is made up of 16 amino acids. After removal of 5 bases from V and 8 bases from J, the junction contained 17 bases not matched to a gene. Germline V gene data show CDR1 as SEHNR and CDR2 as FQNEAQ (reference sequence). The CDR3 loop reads CASSQLIAGQPSEAFF. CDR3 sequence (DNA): TGTGCCAGCAGCCAACTGATAGCGGGACAGCCCTCGGAAGCTTTCTTT.

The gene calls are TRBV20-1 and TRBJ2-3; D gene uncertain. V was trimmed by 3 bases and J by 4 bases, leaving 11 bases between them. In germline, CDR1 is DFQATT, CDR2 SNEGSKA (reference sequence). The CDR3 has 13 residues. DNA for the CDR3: TGCAGTGCTAGGAGCCCAGAGGCAGATACGCAGTATTTT. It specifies CSARSPEADTQYF.

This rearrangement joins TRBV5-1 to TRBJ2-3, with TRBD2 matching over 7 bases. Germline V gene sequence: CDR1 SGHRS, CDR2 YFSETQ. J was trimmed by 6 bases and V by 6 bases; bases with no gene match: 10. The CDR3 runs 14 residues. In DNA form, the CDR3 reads TGCGCCAGCAAAGGGGACTACCCCCCCGATACGCAGTATTTT. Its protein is CASKGDYPPDTQYF.

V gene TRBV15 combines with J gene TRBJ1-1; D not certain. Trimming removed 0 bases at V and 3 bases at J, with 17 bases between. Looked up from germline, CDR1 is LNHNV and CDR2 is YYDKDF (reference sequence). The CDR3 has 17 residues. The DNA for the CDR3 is TGTGCCACCAGCAGAGATGCTGATTCCGGGGTGGACACTGAAGCTTTCTTT. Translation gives CATSRDADSGVDTEAFF.

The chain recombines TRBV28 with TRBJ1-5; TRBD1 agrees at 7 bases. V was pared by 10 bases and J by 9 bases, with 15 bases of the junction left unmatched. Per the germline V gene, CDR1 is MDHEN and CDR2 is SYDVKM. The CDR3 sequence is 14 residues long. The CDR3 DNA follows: TGTGCCACCAACCCTACAGGGGCCCGACGGCCCCAGCATTTT. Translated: CATNPTGARRPQHF.

The CDR3 loop is CATRDRLAGEGDEQFF. CDR3 nucleotide sequence: TGTGCCACCAGAGACCGACTAGCGGGAGAAGGTGATGAGCAGTTCTTC. The rearrangement uses TRBV15 and TRBJ2-1; 12 bases fit TRBD2. Germline lookup yields CDR1 LNHNV and CDR2 YYDKDF (reference sequence). The CDR3 contains 16 residues. Germline trimming cut 6 bases from V and 8 bases from J; bases unmatched to any gene: 11.

The CDR3, as DNA: TGTGCCAGCAGCTTGATGGGGACAGGATCCTACGAGCAGTACTTC. Translating it yields CASSLMGTGSYEQYF. V and J are TRBV13 and TRBJ2-7, with 8 bases aligning to TRBD1. The germline gives CDR1 PRHDT, CDR2 FYEKMQ (reference sequence). The V and J ends lost 3 bases and 1 base, in that order; junction bases with no gene match: 5. This CDR3 contains 15 residues.

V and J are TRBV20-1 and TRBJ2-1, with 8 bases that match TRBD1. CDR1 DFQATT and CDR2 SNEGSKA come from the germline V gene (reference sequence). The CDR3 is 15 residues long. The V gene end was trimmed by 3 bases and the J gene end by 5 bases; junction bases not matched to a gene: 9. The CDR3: CSARSRDRINNEQFF. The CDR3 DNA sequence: TGCAGTGCTAGGTCCCGGGACAGGATCAACAATGAGCAGTTCTTC.

The CDR3 reads CASTHNTGELFF. The CDR3 region has the DNA TGTGCCAGCACCCATAACACCGGGGAGCTGTTTTTT. V gene TRBV27 combines with J gene TRBJ2-2; D gene ambiguous. The CDR3 runs to 12 residues. V lost 7 bases to trimming and J lost 2 bases, with 5 bases between them. Per germline, CDR1 MNHEY and CDR2 SMNVEV (reference sequence).

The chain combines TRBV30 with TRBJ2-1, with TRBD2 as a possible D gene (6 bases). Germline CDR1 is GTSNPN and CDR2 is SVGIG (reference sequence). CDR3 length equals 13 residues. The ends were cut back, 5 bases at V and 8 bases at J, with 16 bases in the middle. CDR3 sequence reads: CAWAGLLVHEQFF. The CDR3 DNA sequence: TGTGCCTGGGCGGGACTCCTCGTCCATGAGCAGTTCTTC. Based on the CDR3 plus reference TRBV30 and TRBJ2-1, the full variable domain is SQTIHQWPATLVQPVGSPLSLECTVEGTSNPNLYWYRQAAGRGLQLLFYSVGIGQISSEVPQNLSASRPQDRQFILSSKKLLLSDSGFYLCAWAGLLVHEQFFGPGTRLTVL.

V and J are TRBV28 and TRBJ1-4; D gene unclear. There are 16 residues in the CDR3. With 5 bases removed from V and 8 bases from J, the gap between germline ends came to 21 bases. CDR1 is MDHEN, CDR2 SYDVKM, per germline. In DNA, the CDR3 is TGTGCCAGCAGTCCCCACGGAGGGAGGGTGAGGGAAAAACTGTTTTTT. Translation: CASSPHGGRVREKLFF.

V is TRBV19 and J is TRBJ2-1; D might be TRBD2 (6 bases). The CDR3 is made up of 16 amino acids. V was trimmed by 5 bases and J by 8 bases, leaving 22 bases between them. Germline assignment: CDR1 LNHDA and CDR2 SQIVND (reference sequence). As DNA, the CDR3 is TGTGCCAGTAGTGCATTGGGACTCGGAGAACTCGATGAGCAGTTCTTC. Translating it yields CASSALGLGELDEQFF. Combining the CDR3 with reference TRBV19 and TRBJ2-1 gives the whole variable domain DGGITQSPKYLFRKEGQNVTLSCEQNLNHDAMYWYRQDPGQGLRLIYYSQIVNDFQKGDIAEGYSVSREKKESFPLTVTSAQKNPTAFYLCASSALGLGELDEQFFGPGTRLTVL.

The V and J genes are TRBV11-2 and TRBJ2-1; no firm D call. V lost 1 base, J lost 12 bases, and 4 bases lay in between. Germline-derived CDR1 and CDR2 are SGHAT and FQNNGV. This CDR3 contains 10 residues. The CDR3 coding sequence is TGTGCCAGCAGCTTAGGGAGGCAGTTCTTC. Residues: CASSLGRQFF.

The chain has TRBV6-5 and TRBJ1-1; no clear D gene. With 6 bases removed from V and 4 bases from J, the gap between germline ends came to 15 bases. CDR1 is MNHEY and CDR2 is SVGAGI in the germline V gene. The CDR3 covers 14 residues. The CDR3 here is CASRLELGGTEAFF. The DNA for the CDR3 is TGTGCCAGCAGACTCGAGTTAGGCGGCACTGAAGCTTTCTTT.